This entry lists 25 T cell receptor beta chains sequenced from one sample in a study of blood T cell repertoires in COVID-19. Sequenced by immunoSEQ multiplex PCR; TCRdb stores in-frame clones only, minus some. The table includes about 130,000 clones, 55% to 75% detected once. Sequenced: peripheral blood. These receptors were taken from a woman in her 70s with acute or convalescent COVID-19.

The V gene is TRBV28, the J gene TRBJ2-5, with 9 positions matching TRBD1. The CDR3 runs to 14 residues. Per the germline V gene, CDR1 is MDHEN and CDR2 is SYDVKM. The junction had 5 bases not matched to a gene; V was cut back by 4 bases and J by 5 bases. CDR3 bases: TGTGCCAGCAGTTCCGGACAGGGGAGGGAGACCCAGTACTTC. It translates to CASSSGQGRETQYF.

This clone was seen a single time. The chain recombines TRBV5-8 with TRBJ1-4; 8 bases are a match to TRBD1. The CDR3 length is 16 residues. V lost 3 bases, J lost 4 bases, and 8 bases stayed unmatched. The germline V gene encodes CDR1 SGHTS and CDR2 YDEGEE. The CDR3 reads CASSSYRGSNNEKLFF. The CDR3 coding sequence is TGTGCCAGCAGCTCGTACAGGGGGTCTAATAATGAAAAACTGTTTTTT.

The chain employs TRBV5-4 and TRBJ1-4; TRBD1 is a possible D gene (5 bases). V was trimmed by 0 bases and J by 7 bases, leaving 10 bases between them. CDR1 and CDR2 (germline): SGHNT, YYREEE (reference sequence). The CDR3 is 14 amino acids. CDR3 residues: CASSLGQGTEKLFF. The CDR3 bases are TGTGCCAGCAGCTTGGGGCAGGGTACTGAAAAACTGTTTTTT.

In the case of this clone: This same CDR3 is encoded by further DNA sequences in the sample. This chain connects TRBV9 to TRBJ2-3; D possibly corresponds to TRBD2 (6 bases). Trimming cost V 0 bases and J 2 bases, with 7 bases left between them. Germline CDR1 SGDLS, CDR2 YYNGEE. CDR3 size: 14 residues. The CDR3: CASSVGGVTDTQYF. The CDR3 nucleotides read TGTGCCAGCAGCGTAGGGGGGGTCACAGATACGCAGTATTTT.

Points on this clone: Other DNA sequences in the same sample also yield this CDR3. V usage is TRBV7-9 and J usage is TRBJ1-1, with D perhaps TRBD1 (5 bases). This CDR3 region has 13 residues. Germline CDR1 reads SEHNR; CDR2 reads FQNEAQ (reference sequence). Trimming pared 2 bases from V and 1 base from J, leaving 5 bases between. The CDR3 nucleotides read TGTGCCAGCAGCTTAACAGGGAACACTGAAGCTTTCTTT. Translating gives CASSLTGNTEAFF.

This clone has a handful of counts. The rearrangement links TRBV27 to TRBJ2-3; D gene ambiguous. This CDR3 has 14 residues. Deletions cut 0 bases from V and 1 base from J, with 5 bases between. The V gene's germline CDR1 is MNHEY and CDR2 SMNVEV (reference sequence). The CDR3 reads CASSLSAGTDTQYF. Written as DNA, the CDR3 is TGTGCCAGCAGTTTATCCGCGGGCACAGATACGCAGTATTTT.

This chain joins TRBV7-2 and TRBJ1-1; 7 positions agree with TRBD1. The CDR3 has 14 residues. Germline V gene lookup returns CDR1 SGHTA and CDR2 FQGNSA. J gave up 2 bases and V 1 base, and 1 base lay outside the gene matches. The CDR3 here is CASSLGDSNTEAFF. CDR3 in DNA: TGTGCCAGCAGCTTAGGGGACAGTAACACTGAAGCTTTCTTT. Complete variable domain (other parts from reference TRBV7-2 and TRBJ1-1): GAGVSQSPSNKVTEKGKDVELRCDPISGHTALYWYRQSLGQGLEFLIYFQGNSAPDKSGLPSDRFSAERTGGSVSTLTIQRTQQEDSAVYLCASSLGDSNTEAFFGQGTRLTVV.

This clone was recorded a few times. Written as DNA, the CDR3 is TGTGCCAGCAGTCCGATTGACACGTATAGCAATCAGCCCCAGCATTTT. Its translation is CASSPIDTYSNQPQHF. The chain links TRBV28 to TRBJ1-5; D ambiguous. This CDR3 comprises 16 residues. Germline V CDR1 and CDR2: MDHEN, SYDVKM. V was cut by 5 bases and J by 0 bases, with 14 bases left in between.

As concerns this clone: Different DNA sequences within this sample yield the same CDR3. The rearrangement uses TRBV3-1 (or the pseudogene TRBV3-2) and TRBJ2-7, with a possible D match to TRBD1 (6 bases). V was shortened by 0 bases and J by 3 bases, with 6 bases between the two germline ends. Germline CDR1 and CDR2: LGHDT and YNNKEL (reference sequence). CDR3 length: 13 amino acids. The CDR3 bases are TGTGCCAGCAGCCAAGACAGGGGCTACGAGCAGTACTTC. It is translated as CASSQDRGYEQYF.

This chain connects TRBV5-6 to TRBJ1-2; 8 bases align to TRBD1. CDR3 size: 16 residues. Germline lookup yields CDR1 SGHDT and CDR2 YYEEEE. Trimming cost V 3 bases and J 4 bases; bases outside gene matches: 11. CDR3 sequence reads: CASSSVPGTGSYGYTF. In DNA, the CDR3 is TGTGCCAGCAGCTCGGTACCCGGGACAGGATCCTATGGCTACACCTTC.

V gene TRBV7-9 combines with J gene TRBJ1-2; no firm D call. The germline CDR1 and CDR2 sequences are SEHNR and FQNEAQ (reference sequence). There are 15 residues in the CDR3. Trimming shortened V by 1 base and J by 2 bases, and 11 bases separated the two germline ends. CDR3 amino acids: CASSLGWTGNYGYTF. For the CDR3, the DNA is TGTGCCAGCAGCTTAGGTTGGACTGGGAACTATGGCTACACCTTC. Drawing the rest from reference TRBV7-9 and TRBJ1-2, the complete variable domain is DTGVSQNPRHKITKRGQNVTFRCDPISEHNRLYWYRQTLGQGPEFLTYFQNEAQLEKSRLLSDRFSAERPKGSFSTLEIQRTEQGDSAMYLCASSLGWTGNYGYTFGSGTRLTVV.

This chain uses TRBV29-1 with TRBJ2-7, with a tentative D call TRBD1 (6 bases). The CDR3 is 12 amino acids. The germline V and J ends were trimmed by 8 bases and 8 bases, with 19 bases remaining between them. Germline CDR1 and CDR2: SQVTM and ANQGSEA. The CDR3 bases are TGCAGCCCCTCACCCACGGGACAAAAGCAGTACTTC. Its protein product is CSPSPTGQKQYF.

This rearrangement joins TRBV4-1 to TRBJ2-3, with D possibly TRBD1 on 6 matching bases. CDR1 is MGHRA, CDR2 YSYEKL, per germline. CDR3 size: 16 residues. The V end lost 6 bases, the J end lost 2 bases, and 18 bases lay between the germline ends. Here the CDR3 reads CASRPSPNRATDTQYF. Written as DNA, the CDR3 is TGCGCCAGCAGACCTAGTCCGAACAGGGCCACAGATACGCAGTATTTT.

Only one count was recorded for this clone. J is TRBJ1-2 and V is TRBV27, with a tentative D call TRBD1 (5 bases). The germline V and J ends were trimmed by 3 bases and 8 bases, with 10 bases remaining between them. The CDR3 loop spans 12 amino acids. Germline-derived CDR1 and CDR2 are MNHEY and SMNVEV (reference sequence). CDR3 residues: CASSFLGGGYTF. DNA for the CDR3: TGTGCCAGCAGTTTCTTGGGGGGGGGCTACACCTTC.

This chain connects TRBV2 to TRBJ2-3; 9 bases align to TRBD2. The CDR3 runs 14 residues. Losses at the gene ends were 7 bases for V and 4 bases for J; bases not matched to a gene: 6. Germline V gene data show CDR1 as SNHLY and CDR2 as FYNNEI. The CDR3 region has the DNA TGTGCCAGCACGGGCGGGGGGGCCGCAGATACGCAGTATTTT. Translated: CASTGGGAADTQYF.

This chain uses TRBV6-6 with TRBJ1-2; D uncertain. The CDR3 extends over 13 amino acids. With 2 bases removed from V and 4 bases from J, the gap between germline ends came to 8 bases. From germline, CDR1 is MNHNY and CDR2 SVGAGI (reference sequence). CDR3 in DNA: TGTGCCAGCAGTTACCCCGAGCTCTATGGCTACACCTTC. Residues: CASSYPELYGYTF.

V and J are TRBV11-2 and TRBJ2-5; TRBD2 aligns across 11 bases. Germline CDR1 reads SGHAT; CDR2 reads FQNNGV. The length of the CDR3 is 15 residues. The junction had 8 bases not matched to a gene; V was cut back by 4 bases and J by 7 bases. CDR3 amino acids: CASSSQHGTSGTQYF. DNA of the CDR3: TGTGCCAGCAGCTCCCAGCACGGGACTAGCGGGACCCAGTACTTC.

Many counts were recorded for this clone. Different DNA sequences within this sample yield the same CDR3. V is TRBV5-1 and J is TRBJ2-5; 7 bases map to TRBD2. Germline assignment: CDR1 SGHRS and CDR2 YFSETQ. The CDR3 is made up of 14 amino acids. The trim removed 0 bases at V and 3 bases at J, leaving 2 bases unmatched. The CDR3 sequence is CASSLGGGEETQYF. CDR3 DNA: TGCGCCAGCAGCTTGGGGGGAGGGGAAGAGACCCAGTACTTC. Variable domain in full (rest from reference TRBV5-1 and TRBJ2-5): KAGVTQTPRYLIKTRGQQVTLSCSPISGHRSVSWYQQTPGQGLQFLFEYFSETQRNKGNFPGRFSGRQFSNSRSEMNVSTLELGDSALYLCASSLGGGEETQYFGPGTRLLVL.

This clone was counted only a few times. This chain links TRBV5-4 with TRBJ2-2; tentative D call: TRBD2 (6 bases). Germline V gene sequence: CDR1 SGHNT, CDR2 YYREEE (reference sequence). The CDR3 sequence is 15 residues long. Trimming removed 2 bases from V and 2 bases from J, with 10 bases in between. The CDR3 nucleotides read TGTGCCAGCAGCTTTGGAGGGTCCAACACCGGGGAGCTGTTTTTT. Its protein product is CASSFGGSNTGELFF.

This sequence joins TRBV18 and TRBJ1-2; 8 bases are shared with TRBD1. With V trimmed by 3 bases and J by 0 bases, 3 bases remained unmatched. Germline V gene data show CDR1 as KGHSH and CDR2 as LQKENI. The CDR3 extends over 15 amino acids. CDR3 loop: CASSPLQGANYGYTF. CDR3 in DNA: TGTGCCAGCTCACCCCTACAGGGGGCTAACTATGGCTACACCTTC.

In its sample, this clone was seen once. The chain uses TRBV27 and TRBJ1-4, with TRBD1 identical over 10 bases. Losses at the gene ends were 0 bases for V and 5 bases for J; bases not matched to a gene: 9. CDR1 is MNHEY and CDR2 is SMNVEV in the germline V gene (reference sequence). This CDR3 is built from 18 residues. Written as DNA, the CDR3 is TGTGCCAGCAGTTTATCGGTATCACCGGGACAGGGGAATGAAAAACTGTTTTTT. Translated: CASSLSVSPGQGNEKLFF.

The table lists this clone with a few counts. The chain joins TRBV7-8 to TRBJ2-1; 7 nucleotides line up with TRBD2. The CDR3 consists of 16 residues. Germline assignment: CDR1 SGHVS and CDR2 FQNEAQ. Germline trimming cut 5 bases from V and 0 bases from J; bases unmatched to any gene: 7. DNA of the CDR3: TGTGCCAGCAGCGCATTTCTAGCGGCCTCCTACAATGAGCAGTTCTTC. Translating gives CASSAFLAASYNEQFF.

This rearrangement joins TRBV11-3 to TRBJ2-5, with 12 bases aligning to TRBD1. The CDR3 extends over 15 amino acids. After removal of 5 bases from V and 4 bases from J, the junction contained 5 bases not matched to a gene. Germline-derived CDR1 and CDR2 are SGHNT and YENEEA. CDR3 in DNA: TGTGCCAGCAGCGGCCGGGACAGGGGGCGAGAGACCCAGTACTTC. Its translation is CASSGRDRGRETQYF.

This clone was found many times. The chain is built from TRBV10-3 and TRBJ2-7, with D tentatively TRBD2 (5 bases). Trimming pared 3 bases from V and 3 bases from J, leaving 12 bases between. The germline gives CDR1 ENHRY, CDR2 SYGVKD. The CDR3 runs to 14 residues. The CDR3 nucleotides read TGTGCCATCAGTGACGGGAATACATACTACGAGCAGTACTTC. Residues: CAISDGNTYYEQYF.

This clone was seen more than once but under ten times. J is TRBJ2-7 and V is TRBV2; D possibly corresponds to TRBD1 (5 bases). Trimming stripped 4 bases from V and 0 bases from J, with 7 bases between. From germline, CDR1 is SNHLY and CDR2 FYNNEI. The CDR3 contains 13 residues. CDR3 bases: TGTGCCAGCAGTGGACAGCTCTCCTACGAGCAGTACTTC. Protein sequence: CASSGQLSYEQYF.